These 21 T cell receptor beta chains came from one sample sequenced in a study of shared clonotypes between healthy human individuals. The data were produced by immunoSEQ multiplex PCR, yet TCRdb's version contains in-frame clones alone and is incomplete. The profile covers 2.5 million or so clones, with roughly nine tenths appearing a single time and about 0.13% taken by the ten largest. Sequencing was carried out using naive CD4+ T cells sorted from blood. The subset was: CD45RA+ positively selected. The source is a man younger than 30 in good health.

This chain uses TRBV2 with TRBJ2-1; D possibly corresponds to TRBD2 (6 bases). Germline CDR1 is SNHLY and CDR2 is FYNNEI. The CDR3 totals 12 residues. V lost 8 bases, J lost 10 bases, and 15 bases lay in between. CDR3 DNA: TGTGCCAGCTATCGTCTAGCGCGGGAGCAGTTCTTC. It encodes CASYRLAREQFF.

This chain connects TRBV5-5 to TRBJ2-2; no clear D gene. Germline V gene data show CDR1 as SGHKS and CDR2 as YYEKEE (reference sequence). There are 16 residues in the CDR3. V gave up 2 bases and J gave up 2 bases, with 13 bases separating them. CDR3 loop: CASSFMFQSNTGELFF. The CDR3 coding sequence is TGTGCCAGCAGCTTTATGTTTCAGAGTAACACCGGGGAGCTGTTTTTT.

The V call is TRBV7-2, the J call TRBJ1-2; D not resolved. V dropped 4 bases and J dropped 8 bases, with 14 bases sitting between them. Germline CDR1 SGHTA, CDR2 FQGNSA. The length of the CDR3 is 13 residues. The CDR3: CASSSRGLGGYTF. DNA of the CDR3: TGTGCCAGCAGCTCACGGGGATTGGGCGGCTACACCTTC.

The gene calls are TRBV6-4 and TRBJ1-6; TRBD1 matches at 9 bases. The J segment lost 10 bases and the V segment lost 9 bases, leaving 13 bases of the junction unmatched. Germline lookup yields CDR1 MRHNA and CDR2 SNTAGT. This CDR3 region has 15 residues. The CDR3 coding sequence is TGTGCCAGACCGGGACAGGGCCATCGGTGCTCACCCCTCCACTTT. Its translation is CARPGQGHRCSPLHF.

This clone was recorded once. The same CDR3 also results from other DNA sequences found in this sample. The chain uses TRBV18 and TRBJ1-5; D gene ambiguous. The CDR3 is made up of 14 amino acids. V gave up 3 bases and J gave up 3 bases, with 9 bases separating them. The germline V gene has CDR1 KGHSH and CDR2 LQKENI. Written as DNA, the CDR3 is TGTGCCAGCTCACCGGACGGAGTCAATCAGCCCCAGCATTTT. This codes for CASSPDGVNQPQHF.

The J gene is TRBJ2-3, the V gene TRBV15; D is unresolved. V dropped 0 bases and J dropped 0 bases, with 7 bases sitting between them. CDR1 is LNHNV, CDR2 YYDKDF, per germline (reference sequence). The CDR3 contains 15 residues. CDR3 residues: CATSREASSTDTQYF. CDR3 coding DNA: TGTGCCACCAGCAGAGAGGCCAGTAGCACAGATACGCAGTATTTT. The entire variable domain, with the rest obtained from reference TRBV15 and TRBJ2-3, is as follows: DAMVIQNPRYQVTQFGKPVTLSCSQTLNHNVMYWYQQKSSQAPKLLFHYYDKDFNNEADTPDNFQSRRPNTSFCFLDIRSPGLGDTAMYLCATSREASSTDTQYFGPGTRLTVL.

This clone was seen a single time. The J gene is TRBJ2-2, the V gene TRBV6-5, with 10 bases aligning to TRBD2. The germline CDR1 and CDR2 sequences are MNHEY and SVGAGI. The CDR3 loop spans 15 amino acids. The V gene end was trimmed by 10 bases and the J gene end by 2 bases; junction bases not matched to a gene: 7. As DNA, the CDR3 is TGTGCCACCAGGGGACTAGCGCCTAACACCGGGGAGCTGTTTTTT. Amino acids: CATRGLAPNTGELFF.

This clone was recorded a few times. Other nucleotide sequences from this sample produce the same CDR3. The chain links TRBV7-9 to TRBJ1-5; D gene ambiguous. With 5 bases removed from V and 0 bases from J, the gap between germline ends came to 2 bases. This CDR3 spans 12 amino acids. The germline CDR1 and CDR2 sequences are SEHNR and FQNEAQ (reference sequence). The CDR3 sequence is CASSRSNQPQHF. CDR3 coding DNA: TGTGCCAGCAGCCGTAGCAATCAGCCCCAGCATTTT.

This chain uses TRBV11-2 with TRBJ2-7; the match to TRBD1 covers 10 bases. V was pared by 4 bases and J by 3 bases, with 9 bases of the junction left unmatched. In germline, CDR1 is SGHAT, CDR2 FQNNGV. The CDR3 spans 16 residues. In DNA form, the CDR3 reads TGTGCCAGCAGCTCAGCCCCGGGACAGGGGAACTACGAGCAGTACTTC. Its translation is CASSSAPGQGNYEQYF.

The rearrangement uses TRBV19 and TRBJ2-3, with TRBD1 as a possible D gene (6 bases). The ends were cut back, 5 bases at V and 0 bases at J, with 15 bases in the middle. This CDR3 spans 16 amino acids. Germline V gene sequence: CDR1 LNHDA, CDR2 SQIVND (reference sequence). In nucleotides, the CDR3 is TGTGCCAGTAGTCCCACTGGGACAAGAAGCACAGATACGCAGTATTTT. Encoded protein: CASSPTGTRSTDTQYF. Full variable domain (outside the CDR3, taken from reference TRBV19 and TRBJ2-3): DGGITQSPKYLFRKEGQNVTLSCEQNLNHDAMYWYRQDPGQGLRLIYYSQIVNDFQKGDIAEGYSVSREKKESFPLTVTSAQKNPTAFYLCASSPTGTRSTDTQYFGPGTRLTVL.

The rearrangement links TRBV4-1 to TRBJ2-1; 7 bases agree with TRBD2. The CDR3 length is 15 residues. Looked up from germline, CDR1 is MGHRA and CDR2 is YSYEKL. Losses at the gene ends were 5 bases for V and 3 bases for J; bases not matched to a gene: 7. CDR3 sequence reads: CASSKGERGYNEQFF. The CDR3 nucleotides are TGCGCCAGCAGCAAAGGCGAGCGGGGCTACAATGAGCAGTTCTTC.

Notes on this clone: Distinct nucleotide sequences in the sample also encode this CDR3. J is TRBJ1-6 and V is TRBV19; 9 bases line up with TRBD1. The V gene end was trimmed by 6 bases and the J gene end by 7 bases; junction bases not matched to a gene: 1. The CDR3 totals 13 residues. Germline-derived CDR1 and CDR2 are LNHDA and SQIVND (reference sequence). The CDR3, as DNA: TGTGCCAGTAGCGGGACAGGGAATTCACCCCTCCACTTT. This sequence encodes CASSGTGNSPLHF. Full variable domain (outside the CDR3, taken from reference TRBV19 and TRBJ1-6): DGGITQSPKYLFRKEGQNVTLSCEQNLNHDAMYWYRQDPGQGLRLIYYSQIVNDFQKGDIAEGYSVSREKKESFPLTVTSAQKNPTAFYLCASSGTGNSPLHFGNGTRLTVT.

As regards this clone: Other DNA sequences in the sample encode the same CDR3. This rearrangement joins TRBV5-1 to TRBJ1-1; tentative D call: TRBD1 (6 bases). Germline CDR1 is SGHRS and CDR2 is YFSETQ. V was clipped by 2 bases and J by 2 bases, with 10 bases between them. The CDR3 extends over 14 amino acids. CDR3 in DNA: TGCGCCAGCAGCTTAAAACAGGGAAACACTGAAGCTTTCTTT. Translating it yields CASSLKQGNTEAFF. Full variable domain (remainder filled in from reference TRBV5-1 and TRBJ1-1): KAGVTQTPRYLIKTRGQQVTLSCSPISGHRSVSWYQQTPGQGLQFLFEYFSETQRNKGNFPGRFSGRQFSNSRSEMNVSTLELGDSALYLCASSLKQGNTEAFFGQGTRLTVV.

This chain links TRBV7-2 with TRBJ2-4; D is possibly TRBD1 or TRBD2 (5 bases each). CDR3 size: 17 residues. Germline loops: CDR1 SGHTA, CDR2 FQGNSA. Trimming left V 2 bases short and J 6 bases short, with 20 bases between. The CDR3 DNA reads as TGTGCCAGCAGCTTATTTAAGGGGACCCTGGTCGGAAACATTCAGTACTTC. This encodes CASSLFKGTLVGNIQYF.

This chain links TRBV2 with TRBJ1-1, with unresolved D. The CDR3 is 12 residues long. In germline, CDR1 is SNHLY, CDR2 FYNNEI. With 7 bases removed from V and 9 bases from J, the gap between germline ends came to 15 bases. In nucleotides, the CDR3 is TGTGCCAGCACTACGGACGGGTGGCAAGCTTTCTTT. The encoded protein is CASTTDGWQAFF. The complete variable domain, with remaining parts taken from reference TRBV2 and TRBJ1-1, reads EPEVTQTPSHQVTQMGQEVILRCVPISNHLYFYWYRQILGQKVEFLVSFYNNEISEKSEIFDDQFSVERPDGSNFTLKIRSTKLEDSAMYFCASTTDGWQAFFGQGTRLTVV.

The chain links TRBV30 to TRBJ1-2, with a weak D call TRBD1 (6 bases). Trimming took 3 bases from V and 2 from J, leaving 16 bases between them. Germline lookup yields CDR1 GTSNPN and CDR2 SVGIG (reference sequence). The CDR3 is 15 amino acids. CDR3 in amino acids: CAWSRDKGFNYGYTF. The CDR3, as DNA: TGTGCCTGGAGCCGGGACAAGGGATTCAACTATGGCTACACCTTC.

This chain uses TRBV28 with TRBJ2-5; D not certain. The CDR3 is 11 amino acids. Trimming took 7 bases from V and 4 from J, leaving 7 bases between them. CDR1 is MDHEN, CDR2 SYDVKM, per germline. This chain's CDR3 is CASTSAETQYF. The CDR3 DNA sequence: TGTGCCAGCACCAGTGCAGAGACCCAGTACTTC.

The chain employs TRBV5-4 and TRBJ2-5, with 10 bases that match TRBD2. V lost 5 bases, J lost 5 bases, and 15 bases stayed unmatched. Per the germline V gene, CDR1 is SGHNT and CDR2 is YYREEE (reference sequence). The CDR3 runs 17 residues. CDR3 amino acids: CASRPGTSVLPEETQYF. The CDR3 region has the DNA TGTGCCAGCAGACCAGGGACTAGCGTTTTACCAGAGGAGACCCAGTACTTC.

The CDR3 region has the DNA TGTGCCAGCTCAGAGAGCTATGGCTACACCTTC. Translation: CASSESYGYTF. The chain uses TRBV18 and TRBJ1-2; D unresolved. Per germline, CDR1 KGHSH and CDR2 LQKENI. The CDR3 length is 11 residues. Between the trimmed V and J ends, which lost 5 bases and 4 bases, there was a span of 5 bases.

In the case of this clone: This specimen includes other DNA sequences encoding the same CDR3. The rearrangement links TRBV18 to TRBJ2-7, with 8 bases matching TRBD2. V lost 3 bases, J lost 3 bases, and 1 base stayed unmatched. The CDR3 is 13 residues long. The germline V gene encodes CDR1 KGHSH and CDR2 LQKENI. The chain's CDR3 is CASSPGTSYEQYF. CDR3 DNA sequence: TGTGCCAGCTCACCGGGGACTAGCTACGAGCAGTACTTC.

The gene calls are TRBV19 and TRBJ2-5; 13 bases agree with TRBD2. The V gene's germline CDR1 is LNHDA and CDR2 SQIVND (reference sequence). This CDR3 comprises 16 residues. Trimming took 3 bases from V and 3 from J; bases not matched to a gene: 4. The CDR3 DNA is TGTGCCAGTAGTATGCCACTAGCGGGAGGGAAAGAGACCCAGTACTTC. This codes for CASSMPLAGGKETQYF.